This entry lists 2 T cell receptor beta chains sequenced from one sample in a study of cytomegalovirus exposure and HLA in healthy donors. PCR employed 60 Vbeta and 13 Jbeta primers. TCRdb's table, derived via immunoSEQ multiplex PCR, lists solely in-frame clones and lacks some. The top ten hold approximately 0.22% of the sample, which has approximately 200,000 clones, under 80% seen once. The sample was PBMCs. The source is a girl aged 2 to 9 in good health and CMV-seronegative.

The chain couples TRBV4-1 to TRBJ2-7, with 8 nucleotides matching TRBD1. Germline assignment: CDR1 MGHRA and CDR2 YSYEKL. Trimming cost V 3 bases and J 3 bases; bases outside gene matches: 1. The CDR3 consists of 13 residues. The chain's CDR3 is CASSQGTGYEQYF. The CDR3 DNA sequence: TGCGCCAGCAGCCAGGGGACAGGCTACGAGCAGTACTTC.

The CDR3 loop is CASSPRGGEAFF. The DNA for the CDR3 is TGTGCCAGCAGCCCGAGGGGGGGAGAAGCTTTCTTT. This chain uses TRBV27 with TRBJ1-1, with a tentative D call TRBD1 (6 bases). The CDR3 sequence is 12 residues long. Deletions cut 6 bases from V and 8 bases from J, with 13 bases between. In germline, CDR1 is MNHEY, CDR2 SMNVEV (reference sequence).